This TCR beta chain derives from a study of graft-versus-host responses after intestinal transplantation. Overall study: Isolated intestinal, liver-intestinal, or multivisceral transplants had been given to the recipients.

Findings and limits, study-wide: GvH clones detected in recipient marrow included some appearing first in ileum or blood.

V lost 5 bases, J lost 9 bases, and 22 bases lay in between. The CDR3 runs 15 residues. CDR1 is SGHAT, CDR2 FQNNGV, per germline. With respect to this clone: Its antigen remains unknown.

Profiling relied on immunoSEQ multiplex PCR, and the TCRdb table lists in-frame clones only, not all of them. The sample shows 100,000 to 140,000 clones, around 90% of them seen only once. The chain combines TRBV11-2 with TRBJ1-1; maybe TRBD1 (5 bases). The source of this sequence is a human donor who was the organ donor for an intestinal transplant. The sample was unstimulated CD4+ T cells sorted from spleen or lymph node cells, taken before transplant. CDR3 nucleotides: TGTGCCAGCAGCCAAGAGACGAGGGGACCGATAAAAGCTTTCTTT. Encoded protein: CASSQETRGPIKAFF.